This TCR beta chain originates from a study of cytomegalovirus exposure and HLA in healthy donors (dated by TCRdb to the late 2010s). For the study in its entirety: An earlier analysis of more than 550 of the donors reported about 300 Gb of sequence data and around 110 million unique TCR beta sequences obtained from about 180 million T cells. An early release that covered roughly 600 HLA-typed donors contained approximately 300 gigabases of sequencing data and some 87 million unique TCR sequences. Of the approximately 370 genotyped donors, approximately 80% were placed in the genetic ancestry cluster associated with self-reported Caucasian donors. The study aimed to test whether cataloging public T cell receptors could reveal signatures of past pathogen exposure. The study profiled the T cell repertoires of 550 to 700 subjects by immunosequencing and related them to cytomegalovirus serostatus. A separate validation cohort of over a hundred different subjects was used in addition to the approximately 640-subject first cohort. High-throughput TCR immunosequencing, statistical association of individual TCRs with disease status, and machine learning were combined to predict cytomegalovirus infection status. A later analysis re-examined previously published TCR beta repertoires from more than 550 donors and added high-resolution HLA genotyping to investigate patterns of TCR occurrence. Rather than using new phenotypic data, the later analysis identified candidate immune exposures from TCR beta sequences and from how often those sequences occurred across donors. An earlier analysis of several hundred of the donors applied high-throughput TCR beta sequencing to assess whether each TCR beta V gene segment acted as functional or pseudogenic. Donor age, sex, ethnicity and CMV serostatus were compiled alongside the repertoire data. In a later genetic analysis, genome-wide SNP genotypes for about three fifths of the roughly 670 donors were used, and that subset was treated as a discovery cohort. All discovery cohort repertoires had been generated on a single sequencing platform. Both class I and class II loci were covered by HLA typing, at four-digit resolution. Typing coverage varied by locus: roughly 629-640 donors for A, B, C, DRB1 and DQB1; approximately 500 for DQA1; 600 to 610 for DPA1; approximately 450 for DPB1. Roughly five DR-DQ haplotypes were handled as single units for association and clustering because linkage in the cohort was strong. Among under 450 genotyped donors of the cohort, an average of around 240,000 unique TCR beta nucleotide sequences were sequenced per donor, around 20% of them non-productive. The research as a whole found: The earlier analysis of some 540 of the donors excluded roughly 16 rarely observed V segments, including chromosome 9 orphons, because counts were too low. Because some donors lacked HLA typing at each locus, the association tests relied only on the typed subset. A later analysis reported that several top co-occurrence clusters appeared linked to parvovirus B19, influenza, CMV and Epstein-Barr virus. In a later analysis, HLA-associated TCR beta chains showed more clonal expansion and lower generation probabilities than non-associated chains that were equally common. Specific HLA alleles were associated with 15,000 to 20,000 TCR beta sequences at a false discovery rate of 0.05 in a later analysis. Most TCR sequences were observed very rarely across donors, whereas some public TCRs were present in many individuals. The authors suggested that the approach could potentially be generalized to other disease states and immunological phenotypes. In this cohort, only TCR beta chains were sequenced, and detectable features were limited by the absence of alpha or paired-chain data. V-gene and J-gene trimming of TCR beta chains was associated with a missense DCLRE1C variant in a later genetic analysis, and the association was replicated in an independent cohort. Linkage disequilibrium might explain the correlated functional status among segregating V segments, but an unknown experimental factor could not be excluded. A group of highly shared sequence variants was considered likely to be a technical artifact of the sequencing pipeline. Broadly in line with IMGT annotations, most TCR beta V segments showed up in productive rearrangements about 87% or about 30% of the time in an earlier analysis of several hundred of the donors. Because the 87-base-pair reads could not distinguish some IMGT-functional V segments, including TRBV6-2 and TRBV6-3, those segments were excluded. The classifier was reported to diagnose cytomegalovirus status with high specificity and sensitivity in both the original cohort and the validation cohort. According to a later analysis, most CMV-associated TCR beta chains appeared to be HLA-restricted, and the HLA associations seemed to be driven largely by CMV exposure. Sequencing depth was assumed to be roughly uniform across donors in the presence/absence analyses, though that assumption may not hold. When HLA alleles, especially DR and DQ, strongly co-occurred, attributing TCR associations to individual alleles was difficult. Compared with the roughly 670-donor mean, donors in an Asian-associated ancestry cluster had fewer N-insertions in productive TCRs, according to a later genetic analysis. Immune exposure information for the cohort was limited to CMV serostatus. In vitro tests confirmed that a few of the cytomegalovirus-associated TCR beta chains recognize cytomegalovirus antigens. In a later analysis, the rate of TCR association differed among HLA loci, with DRB1 alleles having the most associated TCRs and HLA-C alleles having the fewest. A total of around 150 TCR beta chains were listed by the study as associated with cytomegalovirus. A further reported finding was that TCR beta sequences accurately predicted the HLA-A and HLA-B alleles for most subjects in the first cohort.

As for this clone: Its binding antigen is unknown. Base-call qualities are not available, and no considerably larger clone is one nucleotide away.

Library preparation was by the immunoSEQ multiplex PCR assay. For the multiplex PCR, a mixture combining 60 forward primers for TCR Vbeta segments and 13 reverse primers for TCR Jbeta segments was used. The CDR3 region of rearranged TCR beta genes was amplified from genomic DNA with a multiplex PCR assay. Amplified TCR beta libraries were sequenced as 87-base-pair reads on the Illumina HiSeq System. The published analysis was carried out like this. A later analysis tallied approximately 87 million unique TCR beta chains across the roughly 610 repertoires, and some 10 million of those chains were shared by two or more donors. Raw reads were error-corrected and collapsed into unique sequences by a nearest-neighbor algorithm in which closely related sequences were merged to remove PCR and sequencing errors. V, D and J gene segments were assigned by aligning CDR3 sequences to IMGT reference sequences. Each retained sequence needed at least a six-nucleotide match to both a V gene segment and a J gene segment. Rearrangements were classified as productive when the CDR3 lacked stop codons and remained in frame with V and J, and all other rearrangements were classified as non-productive. CDR3 was defined by IMGT convention, running from the second conserved V-encoded cysteine to the conserved J-encoded phenylalanine. In an earlier analysis of around 640 of the donors, sequences lacking an unambiguous match to a single V gene segment were excluded. An earlier analysis of approximately 590 of the donors classified V segments as functional when productive rearrangements were above 56.7% and as segregating when the standard deviation between donors was above 5%. To diagnose cytomegalovirus status from the catalog of TCR beta chain sequences, a statistical classification framework was built. In a later analysis, TCR nucleotide sequences were compared against IMGT/GENE-DB human TR gene sequences so that V and J genes could be assigned. The TCRdist pipeline was used in a later analysis to assign CDR3 sequences and most-parsimonious VDJ recombination scenarios. In a later analysis, every TCR beta chain was defined by the combination of its CDR3 amino acid sequence and its V-gene family, and reads without a unique V-gene family were dropped. A later analysis removed nearly 600 highly shared, low-generation-probability nucleotide sequences to deal with suspected cross-contamination and a sequencing artifact. In a later analysis, a clonal expansion index was calculated for each public chain from normalized within-repertoire ranks of inferred template counts. In a later analysis, generation probabilities were computed using a VDJ recombination model fitted to out-of-frame rearrangements, and the results were checked against IGoR. Hypergeometric tests were used in a later analysis to score TCR-TCR, TCR-HLA and TCR-CMV co-occurrence, with a repertoire-size bias correction applied to the TCR pairs. A later analysis estimated false discovery rates by permuting HLA or CMV assignments 20 times. In a later analysis, co-occurring TCRs were grouped with DBSCAN, and TCRdist sequence similarity was added when clustering was performed within HLA-allele-positive subsets. Repertoires with fewer than 30,000 or more than 120,000 public chains, plus five repertoires with anomalous nucleotide sharing, were excluded from co-occurrence clustering. Entries here come from immuneACCESS through TCRdb and include only in-frame sequences with V and J called. Some clones fail to appear in such tables; in the studies checked, an unresolved V gene covers under half of the shortfall, and the cause of the remainder is unknown. That table gives V, J and clone size, and the DNA gave D and trimming. Recorded for this sample are about 110,000 clones; roughly 76% of them occurred a single time. The top ten constitute roughly 8% of the sample.

The CDR3 covers 17 residues, taking in both the cysteine and the phenylalanine. CDR3 DNA only is kept here, 51 bases in frame from base 1. CDR1 and CDR2 (ENHRY, SYGVKD) derive from the germline V gene. Trimming at the junction amounts to 6 bases on V and 0 bases on J, and the germline ends lie 19 bases apart. In total, over 600 healthy bone marrow donors made up the cohort. Cohort members were all nominally healthy when sampled, although unrecorded immune exposures were likely present. The donor was CMV seropositive and belonged to the group of 250 to 350 seropositive cohort members. Every donor gave a peripheral blood sample, and the peripheral blood mononuclear cells from that sample were used for TCR beta sequencing. Genomic DNA was extracted from the blood cell samples with the Qiagen DNeasy Blood Extraction Kit.

The receptor was isolated from a woman aged 45-59 years in good health and CMV-seropositive. Sequencing was done on a sample of PBMCs. Here the chain combines TRBV10-3 and TRBJ2-3; no D segment can be confidently identified. The CDR3 protein: CAISPVLVSTSTDTQYF. The sequenced DNA is TGTGCCATCAGCCCCGTTTTAGTTTCTACTAGCACAGATACGCAGTATTTT.